What follows are 5 T cell receptor beta chains derived from one specimen sequenced in a study of cytomegalovirus exposure and HLA in healthy donors. Clones were read by immunoSEQ multiplex PCR, and TCRdb kept only the in-frame ones, dropping some. Of 150,000 to 200,000 clones listed, roughly 83% were seen once; the top ten hold roughly 10%. Sequences were obtained from PBMCs. The receptors stem from a young man in good health and CMV-seropositive.

A single count supports this clone. The chain links TRBV30 to TRBJ1-5, with 10 nucleotides matching TRBD1. The V segment lost 4 bases and the J segment 5 bases; nucleotides outside the gene matches: 2. The length of the CDR3 is 13 residues. Germline CDR1 is GTSNPN and CDR2 is SVGIG (reference sequence). CDR3 protein: CAWTGTGDQPQHF. The CDR3 DNA is TGTGCCTGGACCGGGACAGGGGATCAGCCCCAGCATTTT.

The V and J genes are TRBV5-6 and TRBJ2-5; D is possibly TRBD1 (6 bases). V lost 2 bases and J lost 1, with 9 bases in between. CDR1 SGHDT and CDR2 YYEEEE come from the germline V gene. The CDR3 spans 14 residues. CDR3 sequence (DNA): TGTGCCAGCAGCTTACAGGGCTCCCAAGAGACCCAGTACTTC. This translates into CASSLQGSQETQYF.

The chain links TRBV12-5 to TRBJ2-7, with 7 bases lining up with TRBD1. Germline-derived CDR1 and CDR2 are LGHNT and FRNRAP. The CDR3 loop spans 17 amino acids. V gave up 1 base and J gave up 0 bases; unmatched junction bases: 9. DNA for the CDR3: TGTGCTAGTGGTTTGGAAGGGTTTGACAGGGACTCCTACGAGCAGTACTTC. Its translation is CASGLEGFDRDSYEQYF.

The rearrangement links TRBV6-5 to TRBJ1-1; 7 nucleotides align to TRBD1. Germline V gene data show CDR1 as MNHEY and CDR2 as SVGAGI. V lost 0 bases and J lost 4; bases outside the gene matches: 5. The CDR3 runs to 15 residues. CDR3 residues: CASSYSWDSLTEAFF. The DNA for the CDR3 is TGTGCCAGCAGTTACTCATGGGACAGCCTCACTGAAGCTTTCTTT.

J is TRBJ1-1 and V is TRBV28; possible D gene TRBD1, 5 bases. Between the trimmed V and J ends, which lost 6 bases and 1 base, there was a span of 12 bases. Germline CDR1 reads MDHEN; CDR2 reads SYDVKM. This CDR3 has 14 residues. CDR3 in DNA: TGTGCCAGCAGATGGGGCGGCACGAACACTGAAGCTTTCTTT. Translated: CASRWGGTNTEAFF. The full variable domain, rest sourced from reference TRBV28 and TRBJ1-1, is DVKVTQSSRYLVKRTGEKVFLECVQDMDHENMFWYRQDPGLGLRLIYFSYDVKMKEKGDIPEGYSVSREKKERFSLILESASTNQTSMYLCASRWGGTNTEAFFGQGTRLTVV.